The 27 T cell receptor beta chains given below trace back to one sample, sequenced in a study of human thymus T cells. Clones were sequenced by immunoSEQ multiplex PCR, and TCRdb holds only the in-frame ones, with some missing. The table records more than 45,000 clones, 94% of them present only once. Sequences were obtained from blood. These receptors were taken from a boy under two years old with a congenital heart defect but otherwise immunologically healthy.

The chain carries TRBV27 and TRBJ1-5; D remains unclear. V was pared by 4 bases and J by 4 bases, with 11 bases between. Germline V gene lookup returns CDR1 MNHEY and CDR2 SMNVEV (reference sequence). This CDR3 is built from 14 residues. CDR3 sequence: CASSSGYVNQPQHF. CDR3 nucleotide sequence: TGTGCCAGCAGTTCCGGGTATGTGAATCAGCCCCAGCATTTT.

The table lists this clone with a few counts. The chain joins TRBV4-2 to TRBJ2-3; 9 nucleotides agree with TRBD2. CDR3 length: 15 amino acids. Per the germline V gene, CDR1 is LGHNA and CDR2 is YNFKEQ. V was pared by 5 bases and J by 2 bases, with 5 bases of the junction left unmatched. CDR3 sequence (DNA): TGTGCCAGCAGCTACACGGGACTAGCCACAGATACGCAGTATTTT. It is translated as CASSYTGLATDTQYF.

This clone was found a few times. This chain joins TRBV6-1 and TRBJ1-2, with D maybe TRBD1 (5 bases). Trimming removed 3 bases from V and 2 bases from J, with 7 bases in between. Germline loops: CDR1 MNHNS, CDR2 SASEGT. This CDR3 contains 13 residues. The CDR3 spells CASSEGQNYGYTF. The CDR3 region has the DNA TGTGCCAGCAGTGAGGGGCAGAACTATGGCTACACCTTC.

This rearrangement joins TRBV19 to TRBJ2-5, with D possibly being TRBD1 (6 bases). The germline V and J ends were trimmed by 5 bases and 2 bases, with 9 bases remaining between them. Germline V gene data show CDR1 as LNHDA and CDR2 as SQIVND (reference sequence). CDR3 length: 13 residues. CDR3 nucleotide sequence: TGTGCCAGTAGTTCGGGACAACAAGAGACCCAGTACTTC. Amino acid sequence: CASSSGQQETQYF.

CDR3 region: CASSMGTGMEQYF. CDR3 DNA sequence: TGTGCCAGTAGTATGGGGACAGGGATGGAGCAGTACTTC. The chain is built from TRBV19 and TRBJ2-7; 9 bases are a match to TRBD1. The length of the CDR3 is 13 residues. V lost 3 bases to trimming and J lost 7 bases; unmatched junction nucleotides: 4. Germline CDR1 LNHDA, CDR2 SQIVND (reference sequence).

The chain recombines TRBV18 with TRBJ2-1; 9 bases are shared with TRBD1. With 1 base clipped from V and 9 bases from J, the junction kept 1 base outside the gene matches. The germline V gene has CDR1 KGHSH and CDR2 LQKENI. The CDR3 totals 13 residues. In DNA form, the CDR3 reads TGTGCCAGCTCACCACTGGGACAGGGTGAGCAGTTCTTC. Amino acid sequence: CASSPLGQGEQFF.

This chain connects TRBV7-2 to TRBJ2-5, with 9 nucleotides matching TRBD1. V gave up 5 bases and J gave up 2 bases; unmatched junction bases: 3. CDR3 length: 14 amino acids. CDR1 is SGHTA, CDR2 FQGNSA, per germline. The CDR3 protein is CASSVGQGQETQYF. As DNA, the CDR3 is TGTGCCAGCAGCGTTGGACAGGGGCAAGAGACCCAGTACTTC.

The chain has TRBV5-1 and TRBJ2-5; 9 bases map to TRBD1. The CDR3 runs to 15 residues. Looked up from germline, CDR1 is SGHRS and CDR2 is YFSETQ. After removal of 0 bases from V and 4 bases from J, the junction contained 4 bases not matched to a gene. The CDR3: CASSLGDRGLETQYF. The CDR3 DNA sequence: TGCGCCAGCAGCTTGGGCGACAGGGGGTTAGAGACCCAGTACTTC.

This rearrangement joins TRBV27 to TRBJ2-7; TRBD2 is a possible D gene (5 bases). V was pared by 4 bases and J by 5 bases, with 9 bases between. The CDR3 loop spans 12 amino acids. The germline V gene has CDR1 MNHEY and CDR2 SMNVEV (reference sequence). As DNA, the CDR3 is TGTGCCAGCAGTTCCGGGATCCACGAGCAGTACTTC. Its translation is CASSSGIHEQYF.

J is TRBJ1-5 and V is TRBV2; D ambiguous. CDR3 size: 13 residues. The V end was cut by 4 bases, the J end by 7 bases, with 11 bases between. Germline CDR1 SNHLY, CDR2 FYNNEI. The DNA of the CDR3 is TGTGCCAGCAGTGTTCTGGGTGGGCAGCCCCAGCATTTT. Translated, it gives CASSVLGGQPQHF.

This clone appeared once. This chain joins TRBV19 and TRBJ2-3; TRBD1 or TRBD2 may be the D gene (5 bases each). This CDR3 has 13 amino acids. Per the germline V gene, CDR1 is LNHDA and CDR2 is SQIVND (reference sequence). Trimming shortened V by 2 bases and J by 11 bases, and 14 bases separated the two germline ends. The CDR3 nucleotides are TGTGCCAGTAGTATACCCCTGAGGGGCCGGCAGTATTTT. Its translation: CASSIPLRGRQYF.

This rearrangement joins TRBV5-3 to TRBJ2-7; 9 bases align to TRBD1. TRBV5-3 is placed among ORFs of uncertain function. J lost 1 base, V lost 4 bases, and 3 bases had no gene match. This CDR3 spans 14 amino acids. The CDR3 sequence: CARSKDRGSYEQYF. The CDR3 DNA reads TGTGCCAGAAGCAAGGACAGGGGATCCTACGAGCAGTACTTC.

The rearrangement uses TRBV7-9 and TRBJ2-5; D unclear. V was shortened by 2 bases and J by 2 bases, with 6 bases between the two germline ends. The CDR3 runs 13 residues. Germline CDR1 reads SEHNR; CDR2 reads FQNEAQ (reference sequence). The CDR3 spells CASSLKLQETQYF. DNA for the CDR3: TGTGCCAGCAGCTTAAAACTGCAAGAGACCCAGTACTTC.

This CDR3 reads CASSYSTEVEYEQYF. The CDR3 DNA sequence: TGTGCCAGCAGTTACTCGACCGAGGTAGAGTACGAGCAGTACTTC. The rearrangement links TRBV6-5 to TRBJ2-7; no clear D gene. Trimming cost V 0 bases and J 4 bases, with 13 bases left between them. Germline CDR1 MNHEY, CDR2 SVGAGI. This CDR3 has 15 amino acids.

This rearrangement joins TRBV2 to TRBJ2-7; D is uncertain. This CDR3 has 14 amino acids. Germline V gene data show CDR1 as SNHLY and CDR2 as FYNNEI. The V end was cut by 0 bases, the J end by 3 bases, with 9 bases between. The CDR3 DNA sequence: TGTGCCAGCAGTGAAGCCGACGGGTACTACGAGCAGTACTTC. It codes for CASSEADGYYEQYF.

CDR3 sequence reads: CASSRGPGQQFYGYTF. The CDR3 region has the DNA TGTGCCAGTAGTAGGGGACCGGGACAGCAATTCTATGGCTACACCTTC. J is TRBJ1-2 and V is TRBV19; 7 bases are shared with TRBD1. With V trimmed by 4 bases and J by 4 bases, 12 bases remained unmatched. CDR1 LNHDA and CDR2 SQIVND come from the germline V gene (reference sequence). The CDR3 length is 16 residues. Using reference TRBV19 and TRBJ1-2 for the parts outside the CDR3, the full variable domain is DGGITQSPKYLFRKEGQNVTLSCEQNLNHDAMYWYRQDPGQGLRLIYYSQIVNDFQKGDIAEGYSVSREKKESFPLTVTSAQKNPTAFYLCASSRGPGQQFYGYTFGSGTRLTVV.

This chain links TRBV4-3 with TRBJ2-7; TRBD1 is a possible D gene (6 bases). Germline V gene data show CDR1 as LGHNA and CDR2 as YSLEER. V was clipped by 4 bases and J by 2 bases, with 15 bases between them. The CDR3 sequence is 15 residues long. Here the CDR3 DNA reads TGCGCCAGCAGCCGTCACCGGGACACCCCCTACGAGCAGTACTTC. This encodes CASSRHRDTPYEQYF.

The CDR3: CASSPWTSATQNQETQYF. CDR3 sequence (DNA): TGTGCCAGCAGCCCTTGGACTAGTGCGACTCAGAATCAAGAGACCCAGTACTTC. The J gene is TRBJ2-5, the V gene TRBV11-3; 7 positions match TRBD2. V lost 5 bases to trimming and J lost 2 bases; unmatched junction nucleotides: 17. CDR3 length: 18 amino acids. Germline assignment: CDR1 SGHNT and CDR2 YENEEA. Supplemented by reference TRBV11-3 and TRBJ2-5, the full variable domain reads EAGVVQSPRYKIIEKKQPVAFWCNPISGHNTLYWYLQNLGQGPELLIRYENEEAVDDSQLPKDRFSAERLKGVDSTLKIQPAELGDSAVYLCASSPWTSATQNQETQYFGPGTRLLVL.

This CDR3 reads CASSPGDSHFEAFF. DNA of the CDR3: TGTGCCAGCAGCCCGGGGGACAGTCACTTTGAAGCTTTCTTT. This chain uses TRBV7-9 with TRBJ1-1; 7 bases fit TRBD1. With 5 bases clipped from V and 7 bases from J, the junction kept 10 bases outside the gene matches. The CDR3 spans 14 residues. From germline, CDR1 is SEHNR and CDR2 FQNEAQ (reference sequence).

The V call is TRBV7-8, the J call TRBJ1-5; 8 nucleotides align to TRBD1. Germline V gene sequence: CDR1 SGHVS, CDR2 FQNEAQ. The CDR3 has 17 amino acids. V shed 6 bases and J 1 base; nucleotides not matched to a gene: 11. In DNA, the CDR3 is TGTGCCAGCAGGGCGGGACAGGTCCTATCCAGCAATCAGCCCCAGCATTTT. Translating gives CASRAGQVLSSNQPQHF.

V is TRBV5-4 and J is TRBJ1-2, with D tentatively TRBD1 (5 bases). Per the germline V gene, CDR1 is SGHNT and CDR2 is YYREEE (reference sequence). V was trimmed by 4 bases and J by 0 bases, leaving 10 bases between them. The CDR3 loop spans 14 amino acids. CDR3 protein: CASSRGTANYGYTF. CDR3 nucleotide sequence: TGTGCCAGCAGCCGTGGGACTGCTAACTATGGCTACACCTTC. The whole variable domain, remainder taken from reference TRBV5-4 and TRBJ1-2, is ETGVTQSPTHLIKTRGQQVTLRCSSQSGHNTVSWYQQALGQGPQFIFQYYREEENGRGNFPPRFSGLQFPNYSSELNVNALELDDSALYLCASSRGTANYGYTFGSGTRLTVV.

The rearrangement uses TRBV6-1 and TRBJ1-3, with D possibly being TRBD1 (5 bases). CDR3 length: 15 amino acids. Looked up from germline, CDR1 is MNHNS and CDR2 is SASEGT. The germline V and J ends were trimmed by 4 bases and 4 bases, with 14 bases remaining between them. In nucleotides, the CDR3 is TGTGCCAGCAGTGCCGGGGCTTTGGGAGGAAACACCATATATTTT. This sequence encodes CASSAGALGGNTIYF.

The CDR3 sequence: CASSVAPHYEQYF. DNA of the CDR3: TGTGCCAGCAGCGTAGCTCCCCACTACGAGCAGTACTTC. The J gene is TRBJ2-7, the V gene TRBV9, with D hard to call. CDR3 length equals 13 residues. Trimming pared 0 bases from V and 3 bases from J, leaving 7 bases between. Looked up from germline, CDR1 is SGDLS and CDR2 is YYNGEE.

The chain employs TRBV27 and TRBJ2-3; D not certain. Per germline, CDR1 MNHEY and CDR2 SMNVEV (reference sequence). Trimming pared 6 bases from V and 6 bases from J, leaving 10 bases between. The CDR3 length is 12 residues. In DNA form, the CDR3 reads TGTGCCAGCAGCCCCGGGTGGGATACGCAGTATTTT. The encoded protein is CASSPGWDTQYF.

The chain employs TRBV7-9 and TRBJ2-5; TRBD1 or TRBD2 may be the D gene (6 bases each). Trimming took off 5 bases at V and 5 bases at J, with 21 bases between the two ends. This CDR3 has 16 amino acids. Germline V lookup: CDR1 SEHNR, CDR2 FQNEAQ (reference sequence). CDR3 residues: CASSPMLASGGETQYF. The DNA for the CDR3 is TGTGCCAGCAGCCCCATGCTAGCGAGTGGGGGCGAGACCCAGTACTTC.

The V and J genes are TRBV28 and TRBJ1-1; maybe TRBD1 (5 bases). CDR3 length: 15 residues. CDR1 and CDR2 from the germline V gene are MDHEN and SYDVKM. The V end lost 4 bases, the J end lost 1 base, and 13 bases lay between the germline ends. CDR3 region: CASSSWGEANTEAFF. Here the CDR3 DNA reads TGTGCCAGCAGTTCTTGGGGGGAGGCGAACACTGAAGCTTTCTTT.

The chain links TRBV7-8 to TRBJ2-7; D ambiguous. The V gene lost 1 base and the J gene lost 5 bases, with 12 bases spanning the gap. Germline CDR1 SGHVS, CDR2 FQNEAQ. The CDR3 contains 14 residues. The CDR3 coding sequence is TGTGCCAGCAGCTTAGTCTTCGTCAAGGACGAGCAGTACTTC. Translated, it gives CASSLVFVKDEQYF.